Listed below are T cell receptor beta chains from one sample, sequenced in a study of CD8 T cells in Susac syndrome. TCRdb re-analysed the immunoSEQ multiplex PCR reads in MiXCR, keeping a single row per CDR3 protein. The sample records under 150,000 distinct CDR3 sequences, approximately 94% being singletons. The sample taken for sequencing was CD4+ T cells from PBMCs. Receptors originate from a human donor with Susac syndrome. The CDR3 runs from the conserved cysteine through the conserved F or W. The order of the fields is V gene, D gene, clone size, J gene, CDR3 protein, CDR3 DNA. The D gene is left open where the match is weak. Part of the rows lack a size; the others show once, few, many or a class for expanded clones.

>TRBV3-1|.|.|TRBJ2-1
CASSRMRVNEQFF
TGTGCCAGCAGCCGAATGAGGGTGAATGAGCAGTTCTTC
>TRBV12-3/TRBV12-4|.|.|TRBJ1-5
CASSLALSGLQPQHF
TGTGCCAGCAGTTTAGCGCTCTCAGGGCTACAGCCCCAGCATTTT
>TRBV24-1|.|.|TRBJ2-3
CATSKGRGGTQYF
TGTGCCACCTCAAAGGGCAGGGGGGGTACGCAGTATTTT
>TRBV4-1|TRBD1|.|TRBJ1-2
CASSQEGADRGRHYGYTF
TGCGCCAGCAGCCAAGAAGGGGCCGACAGGGGGCGGCACTATGGCTACACCTTC
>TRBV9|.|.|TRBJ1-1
CASSPTGTGEAFF
TGTGCCAGCAGCCCGACCGGGACGGGTGAAGCTTTCTTT
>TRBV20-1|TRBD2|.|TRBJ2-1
CSATSGGAYNEQFF
TGCAGTGCAACTAGCGGGGGGGCCTACAATGAGCAGTTCTTC
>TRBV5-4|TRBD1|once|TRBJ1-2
CASSFGQENYGYTF
TGTGCCAGCAGCTTTGGACAGGAGAACTATGGCTACACCTTC
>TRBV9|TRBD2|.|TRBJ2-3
CASSPRGLAGATDTQYF
TGTGCCAGCAGCCCCCGGGGACTAGCGGGAGCCACAGATACGCAGTATTTT
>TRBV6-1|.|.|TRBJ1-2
CASSEVTVPYGYTF
TGTGCCAGCAGTGAAGTGACGGTACCCTATGGCTACACCTTC
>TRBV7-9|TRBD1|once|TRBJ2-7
CASSPHSVFGTGSHEQYF
TGTGCCAGCAGCCCGCATTCTGTGTTCGGGACAGGATCCCACGAGCAGTACTTC
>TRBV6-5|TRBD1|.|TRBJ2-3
CASKNRGLDTDTQYF
TGTGCCAGCAAGAACAGGGGGCTGGACACAGATACGCAGTATTTT
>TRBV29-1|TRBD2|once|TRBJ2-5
CSATGGGSRETQYF
TGCAGCGCCACGGGAGGGGGGTCCAGAGAGACCCAGTACTTC
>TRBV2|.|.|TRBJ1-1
CASSDDVGANTEAFF
TGTGCCAGCAGTGATGACGTGGGGGCGAACACTGAAGCTTTCTTT
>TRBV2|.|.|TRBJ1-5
CASSLGTAREQPQHF
TGTGCCAGCAGTTTAGGGACGGCCCGGGAACAGCCCCAGCATTTT
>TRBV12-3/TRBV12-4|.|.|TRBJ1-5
CASRFQVGQPQHF
TGTGCCAGCCGTTTCCAAGTCGGCCAGCCCCAGCATTTT
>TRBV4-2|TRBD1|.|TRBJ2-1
CASSQELAGDRGNEQFF
TGTGCCAGCAGCCAAGAATTGGCTGGGGACAGGGGCAATGAGCAGTTCTTC
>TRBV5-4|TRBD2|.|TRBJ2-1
CASLSTSGSYEQFF
TGTGCCAGCTTATCCACTAGCGGGAGCTATGAGCAGTTCTTC
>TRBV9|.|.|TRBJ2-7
CASSVDAIGGEQYF
TGTGCCAGCAGCGTAGATGCGATAGGCGGCGAGCAGTACTTC
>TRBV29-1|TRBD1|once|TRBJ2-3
CSVESGTARTQYF
TGCAGCGTTGAGTCGGGGACAGCTAGGACGCAGTATTTT
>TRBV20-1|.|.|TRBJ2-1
CSAASGAYNEQFF
TGCAGTGCTGCCTCGGGGGCCTACAATGAGCAGTTCTTC
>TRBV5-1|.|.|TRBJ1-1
CASSLPSFPEAFF
TGCGCCAGCAGCTTGCCCAGTTTCCCTGAAGCTTTCTTT
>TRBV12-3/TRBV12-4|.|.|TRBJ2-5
CASSTAGTKSETQYF
TGTGCCAGCAGCACCGCCGGGACAAAGTCGGAGACCCAGTACTTC
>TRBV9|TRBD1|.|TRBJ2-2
CASRTGGSTSTGELFF
TGTGCCAGTAGGACAGGGGGGTCGACCAGCACCGGGGAGCTGTTTTTT
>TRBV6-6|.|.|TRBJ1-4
CASTFGVGEKLFF
TGTGCCAGCACCTTTGGGGTGGGTGAAAAACTGTTTTTT
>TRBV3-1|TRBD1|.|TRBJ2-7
CASSQGTGTGEYEQYF
TGTGCCAGCAGCCAAGGAACGGGGACAGGGGAGTACGAGCAGTACTTC
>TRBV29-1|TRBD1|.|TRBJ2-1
CSVAPGGHEQFF
TGCAGCGTTGCACCAGGGGGCCATGAGCAGTTCTTC
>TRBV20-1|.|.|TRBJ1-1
CSASDPLGTEAFF
TGCAGTGCTTCCGATCCCCTCGGAACTGAAGCTTTCTTT
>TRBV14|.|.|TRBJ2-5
CASSQGSGSTQETQYF
TGTGCCAGCAGCCAAGGGAGCGGTTCTACTCAAGAGACCCAGTACTTC
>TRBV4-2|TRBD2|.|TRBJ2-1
CASSQGGTSGRRNEQFF
TGTGCCAGCAGCCAGGGGGGGACTAGCGGGAGGAGGAATGAGCAGTTCTTC
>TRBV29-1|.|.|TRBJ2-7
CSVVARGHEQYF
TGCAGCGTCGTCGCCAGAGGCCACGAGCAGTACTTC
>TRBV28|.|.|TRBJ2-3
CASSPRGSSTDTQYF
TGTGCCAGCAGCCCCAGGGGCTCTAGCACAGATACGCAGTATTTT
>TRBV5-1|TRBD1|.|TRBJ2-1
CASSLAGGTGGLASRNEQFF
TGCGCCAGCAGCTTGGCCGGTGGGACAGGGGGGCTAGCTAGCCGGAATGAGCAGTTCTTC
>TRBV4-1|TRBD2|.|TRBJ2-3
CASSPAGGANTQYF
TGCGCCAGCAGCCCTGCGGGGGGGGCAAATACGCAGTATTTT
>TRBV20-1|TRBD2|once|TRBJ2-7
CSARDSGGAGYEQYF
TGCAGTGCTAGGGATAGCGGGGGGGCCGGTTACGAGCAGTACTTC
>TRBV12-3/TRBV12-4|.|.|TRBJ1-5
CASSLRGSNQPQHF
TGTGCCAGCAGTTTACGGGGTAGCAATCAGCCCCAGCATTTT
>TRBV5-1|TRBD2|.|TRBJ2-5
CASSAGTSGGALVAETQYF
TGCGCCAGCAGCGCCGGGACTAGCGGGGGGGCCTTGGTAGCAGAGACCCAGTACTTC